Listed below are T cell receptor beta chains from one sample, sequenced in a study of technical replicates of blood from a few donors. The protocol was immunoSEQ multiplex PCR, while the TCRdb copy is restricted to in-frame clones and leaves out a portion. The sample shows over 60,000 clones, roughly 86% of them seen only once. Source material: PBMCs. The source of these receptors is a human donor in good health. Some clones in this sample may be carry-over from other donors' samples. The CDR3 runs from the conserved cysteine through the conserved F or W. The D gene is left open where the match is weak. Clone size is shown for a subset of rows, as once, few, many or a class of expanded clone.

V gene: TRBV2; D gene: NA; J gene: TRBJ2-3; clone size: NA; CDR3 DNA: TGTGCCAGCAGCGCCCTGGGGGCTACCGCGCAGTATTTT; CDR3 protein: CASSALGATAQYF
V gene: TRBV11-2; D gene: TRBD2; J gene: TRBJ2-5; clone size: NA; CDR3 DNA: TGTGCCAGCAGCCAGGGACTACTTCAAGAGACCCAGTACTTC; CDR3 protein: CASSQGLLQETQYF
V gene: TRBV12-5; D gene: TRBD2; J gene: TRBJ2-1; clone size: NA; CDR3 DNA: TGTGCTAGTGTCCTAGCGGGAAAGGGGCCATACAATGAGCAGTTCTTC; CDR3 protein: CASVLAGKGPYNEQFF
V gene: TRBV7-2; D gene: NA; J gene: TRBJ1-2; clone size: once; CDR3 DNA: TGTGCCAGCAGCTTAGGGTCGGCGGACTATGGCTACACCTTC; CDR3 protein: CASSLGSADYGYTF
V gene: TRBV10-1; D gene: TRBD2; J gene: TRBJ2-5; clone size: NA; CDR3 DNA: TGCGCCAGCAGGGGACTAGAGGAGACCCAGTACTTC; CDR3 protein: CASRGLEETQYF
V gene: TRBV9; D gene: NA; J gene: TRBJ2-7; clone size: NA; CDR3 DNA: TGTGCCAGCAGCTCAGGACTGGGCTACGAGCAGTACTTC; CDR3 protein: CASSSGLGYEQYF
V gene: TRBV30; D gene: TRBD1; J gene: TRBJ1-2; clone size: NA; CDR3 DNA: TGTGCCTGGAAACGACGAGGGGGCGGTGGCTATGGCTACACCTTC; CDR3 protein: CAWKRRGGGGYGYTF
V gene: TRBV29-1; D gene: TRBD2; J gene: TRBJ2-3; clone size: NA; CDR3 DNA: TGCAGCGTTGAACTCCTCCGACTAGCGGATAGCACAGATACGCAGTATTTT; CDR3 protein: CSVELLRLADSTDTQYF
V gene: TRBV6-6; D gene: TRBD1; J gene: TRBJ1-2; clone size: NA; CDR3 DNA: TGTGCCACCAACCTGGGACAGCTAAAAGATGGCTACACCTTC; CDR3 protein: CATNLGQLKDGYTF
V gene: TRBV7-9; D gene: TRBD1; J gene: TRBJ2-5; clone size: NA; CDR3 DNA: TGTGCCAGCAGCTGGGGGGACAGGGGAGAGACCCAGTACTTC; CDR3 protein: CASSWGDRGETQYF
V gene: TRBV6-5; D gene: NA; J gene: TRBJ1-2; clone size: NA; CDR3 DNA: TGTGCCAGCACCGCGGGGGGGGTTCCCGGCTACACCTTC; CDR3 protein: CASTAGGVPGYTF
V gene: TRBV9; D gene: NA; J gene: TRBJ1-1; clone size: NA; CDR3 DNA: TGTGCCAGCAGCGTAGGGGTGAGGGACACTGAAGCTTTCTTT; CDR3 protein: CASSVGVRDTEAFF
V gene: TRBV30; D gene: NA; J gene: TRBJ1-1; clone size: once; CDR3 DNA: TGTGCCTGGACAGAAGGTCGCATGCGGACTGAAGCTTTCTTT; CDR3 protein: CAWTEGRMRTEAFF
V gene: TRBV6-1; D gene: NA; J gene: TRBJ2-4; clone size: NA; CDR3 DNA: TGTGCCAGCGCGGGCCCACGGCATCCGTACTTC; CDR3 protein: CASAGPRHPYF
V gene: TRBV7-2; D gene: TRBD2; J gene: TRBJ2-7; clone size: NA; CDR3 DNA: TGTGCCAGCAGAAGCGGGAACTCCTACGAGCAGTACTTC; CDR3 protein: CASRSGNSYEQYF
V gene: TRBV5-1; D gene: TRBD2; J gene: TRBJ2-1; clone size: NA; CDR3 DNA: TGCGCCAGCAGCTATGGACTAGCGGGAGAATGGCAGTTCTTC; CDR3 protein: CASSYGLAGEWQFF
V gene: TRBV12-5; D gene: TRBD1; J gene: TRBJ2-7; clone size: NA; CDR3 DNA: TGTGCTAGTGGTTGGGGGACAGGGGGTCAGTACTTC; CDR3 protein: CASGWGTGGQYF
V gene: TRBV4-1; D gene: TRBD1; J gene: TRBJ2-1; clone size: NA; CDR3 DNA: TGCGCCAGCAGCCAAGTCCGCGGGACAGGATACAATGAGCAGTTCTTC; CDR3 protein: CASSQVRGTGYNEQFF
V gene: TRBV5-1; D gene: TRBD1; J gene: TRBJ1-5; clone size: NA; CDR3 DNA: TGCGCCAGCAGCGCGGACAGGGGGCTTGGGCCCCAGCATTTT; CDR3 protein: CASSADRGLGPQHF
V gene: TRBV19; D gene: NA; J gene: TRBJ2-3; clone size: NA; CDR3 DNA: TGTGCCAGTAAATCGGGCCCAGGGGCAGATACGCAGTATTTT; CDR3 protein: CASKSGPGADTQYF
V gene: TRBV5-4; D gene: NA; J gene: TRBJ2-5; clone size: NA; CDR3 DNA: TGTGCCAGCAGCTTTTCTAGCCCTACTGCCGAGACCCAGTACTTC; CDR3 protein: CASSFSSPTAETQYF
V gene: TRBV12-5; D gene: NA; J gene: TRBJ2-2; clone size: NA; CDR3 DNA: TGTGCTAGTGCTACAGTCGCGAACACCGGGGAGCTGTTTTTT; CDR3 protein: CASATVANTGELFF
V gene: TRBV30; D gene: NA; J gene: TRBJ1-1; clone size: NA; CDR3 DNA: TGTGCCTGGAGTGTAACACCACAGAACACTGAAGCTTTCTTT; CDR3 protein: CAWSVTPQNTEAFF
V gene: TRBV30; D gene: TRBD1; J gene: TRBJ2-1; clone size: NA; CDR3 DNA: TGTGCCTGGAGGGACAGGGGAAGTAAGTTCTTC; CDR3 protein: CAWRDRGSKFF
V gene: TRBV15; D gene: TRBD1; J gene: TRBJ2-1; clone size: NA; CDR3 DNA: TGTGCCACCAGCCGAGGGAACAGGGGGCATAGCGTTGAGCAGTTCTTC; CDR3 protein: CATSRGNRGHSVEQFF
V gene: TRBV11-2; D gene: NA; J gene: TRBJ1-6; clone size: few; CDR3 DNA: TGTGCCAGCAGCTCAAGAGATCGGTATAATTCACCCCTCCACTTT; CDR3 protein: CASSSRDRYNSPLHF
V gene: TRBV19; D gene: NA; J gene: TRBJ1-1; clone size: NA; CDR3 DNA: TGTGCCAGTTGCAGGGGTAGGAACACTGAAGCTTTCTTT; CDR3 protein: CASCRGRNTEAFF
V gene: TRBV4-3; D gene: NA; J gene: TRBJ1-2; clone size: NA; CDR3 DNA: TGCGCCAGCAGCCTTACGGGGGGGATGAACTATGGCTACACCTTC; CDR3 protein: CASSLTGGMNYGYTF
V gene: TRBV27; D gene: NA; J gene: TRBJ2-3; clone size: NA; CDR3 DNA: TGTGCCAGCAGAGGGCTAGCGATCGCAGATACGCAGTATTTT; CDR3 protein: CASRGLAIADTQYF
V gene: TRBV7-9; D gene: NA; J gene: TRBJ2-1; clone size: NA; CDR3 DNA: TGTGCCAGCAGCTTATCCCTGGCTGAGCAGTTCTTC; CDR3 protein: CASSLSLAEQFF
V gene: TRBV6-1; D gene: NA; J gene: TRBJ1-1; clone size: NA; CDR3 DNA: TGTGCCAGCAGTACAGGACCTTTTATGGACACTGAAGCTTTCTTT; CDR3 protein: CASSTGPFMDTEAFF
V gene: TRBV5-4; D gene: NA; J gene: TRBJ2-3; clone size: NA; CDR3 DNA: TGTGCCAGCTCGGCCGGGGCTAGCGGCACAGATACGCAGTATTTT; CDR3 protein: CASSAGASGTDTQYF
V gene: TRBV4-3; D gene: NA; J gene: TRBJ1-1; clone size: once; CDR3 DNA: TGCGCCAGCAGCCAAGATGGGGGCACCACTGAAGCTTTCTTT; CDR3 protein: CASSQDGGTTEAFF
V gene: TRBV27; D gene: NA; J gene: TRBJ1-5; clone size: NA; CDR3 DNA: TGTGCCAGCAGTTTAGGTTCTTCCAGGGGCGCGGATCAGCCCCAGCATTTT; CDR3 protein: CASSLGSSRGADQPQHF
V gene: TRBV7-2; D gene: NA; J gene: TRBJ1-2; clone size: NA; CDR3 DNA: TGTGCCAGCAGCCCAACAGGGTTTGGCTACACCTTC; CDR3 protein: CASSPTGFGYTF
V gene: TRBV5-4; D gene: NA; J gene: TRBJ2-5; clone size: NA; CDR3 DNA: TGTGCCAGCAAGCCCGCAGCGGGTCTGGAAGAGACCCAGTACTTC; CDR3 protein: CASKPAAGLEETQYF
V gene: TRBV7-6; D gene: TRBD1; J gene: TRBJ2-5; clone size: once; CDR3 DNA: TGTGCCAGCAGCCCCCCGGGACAGGGGGAGACCCAGTACTTC; CDR3 protein: CASSPPGQGETQYF
V gene: TRBV2; D gene: NA; J gene: TRBJ1-2; clone size: once; CDR3 DNA: TGTGCCAGCAGTGAATGGGCCATACAGGACTATGGCTACACCTTC; CDR3 protein: CASSEWAIQDYGYTF
V gene: TRBV5-1; D gene: TRBD2; J gene: TRBJ2-7; clone size: NA; CDR3 DNA: TGCGCCAGCAGCGTAGGGACTAGCGGGGTAGCATCCTACGAGCAGTACTTC; CDR3 protein: CASSVGTSGVASYEQYF
V gene: TRBV30; D gene: NA; J gene: TRBJ2-1; clone size: NA; CDR3 DNA: TGTGCCTGGAGTGGGCTAGTAATAGGCAATGAGCAGTTCTTC; CDR3 protein: CAWSGLVIGNEQFF
V gene: TRBV19; D gene: TRBD1; J gene: TRBJ1-1; clone size: NA; CDR3 DNA: TGTGCCAGTAGAAGACAGGGTGCGAACACTGAAGCTTTCTTT; CDR3 protein: CASRRQGANTEAFF
V gene: TRBV5-4; D gene: TRBD2; J gene: TRBJ2-1; clone size: NA; CDR3 DNA: TGTGCCAGCAGCTTGGGGGCGGGGGGCGTCGGTGTTGAGCAGTTCTTC; CDR3 protein: CASSLGAGGVGVEQFF
V gene: TRBV4-2; D gene: NA; J gene: TRBJ1-2; clone size: NA; CDR3 DNA: TGTGCCAGCAGCCAATTTGGTCCCCCGGGGAATTATGGCTACACCTTC; CDR3 protein: CASSQFGPPGNYGYTF
V gene: TRBV7-2; D gene: TRBD1; J gene: TRBJ2-5; clone size: NA; CDR3 DNA: TGTGCCAGCAGCCCCCCAGGGGGCCAAGAGACCCAGTACTTC; CDR3 protein: CASSPPGGQETQYF
V gene: TRBV7-9; D gene: NA; J gene: TRBJ1-5; clone size: once; CDR3 DNA: TGTGCCAGCAGCTTAGAGGGGGGGAGGGATGAGGATCAGCCCCAGCATTTT; CDR3 protein: CASSLEGGRDEDQPQHF
V gene: TRBV2; D gene: NA; J gene: TRBJ2-3; clone size: NA; CDR3 DNA: TGTGCCAGCAGGAGGGAAGATACGCAGTATTTT; CDR3 protein: CASRREDTQYF
V gene: TRBV10-3; D gene: NA; J gene: TRBJ1-2; clone size: NA; CDR3 DNA: TGTGCCACCATCCCCCAGGGTTCCTATGGCTACACCTTC; CDR3 protein: CATIPQGSYGYTF
V gene: TRBV18; D gene: NA; J gene: TRBJ1-3; clone size: few; CDR3 DNA: TGTGCCAGCTCACCAGCGGGGGCTGCTGGAAACACCATATATTTT; CDR3 protein: CASSPAGAAGNTIYF
V gene: TRBV11-2; D gene: NA; J gene: TRBJ1-2; clone size: NA; CDR3 DNA: TGTGCCAGCAGCTTAACCCAGACTAACTATGGCTACACCTTC; CDR3 protein: CASSLTQTNYGYTF
V gene: TRBV5-4; D gene: NA; J gene: TRBJ2-3; clone size: NA; CDR3 DNA: TGTGCCAGCGCCAAGTACAGAGATACGCAGTATTTT; CDR3 protein: CASAKYRDTQYF
V gene: TRBV10-3; D gene: NA; J gene: TRBJ1-1; clone size: NA; CDR3 DNA: TGTGCCATCAGCCTGGGGCGCGAGAACACTGAAGCTTTCTTT; CDR3 protein: CAISLGRENTEAFF
V gene: TRBV19; D gene: NA; J gene: TRBJ1-6; clone size: NA; CDR3 DNA: TGTGCCAGTAGTATAGGATGGCGGGGGGGTAATTCACCCCTCCACTTT; CDR3 protein: CASSIGWRGGNSPLHF
V gene: TRBV7-2; D gene: NA; J gene: TRBJ1-5; clone size: NA; CDR3 DNA: TGTGCCAGCAGCTTAGCGCGGCGGCCCCAGCATTTT; CDR3 protein: CASSLARRPQHF
V gene: TRBV6-1; D gene: TRBD1; J gene: TRBJ1-5; clone size: NA; CDR3 DNA: TGTGCCAGCAGCGCGACAGGGATGAGCAATCAGCCCCAGCATTTT; CDR3 protein: CASSATGMSNQPQHF
V gene: TRBV5-4; D gene: TRBD2; J gene: TRBJ2-7; clone size: NA; CDR3 DNA: TGTGCCAGCAGCCCCGAGGGACTAGCGGGGAAACACTACGAGCAGTACTTC; CDR3 protein: CASSPEGLAGKHYEQYF
V gene: TRBV11-2; D gene: NA; J gene: TRBJ2-5; clone size: NA; CDR3 DNA: TGTGCCAGCAGCCCAACCCTCGGGGTCGCGACCCAGTACTTC; CDR3 protein: CASSPTLGVATQYF
V gene: TRBV29-1; D gene: NA; J gene: TRBJ1-2; clone size: once; CDR3 DNA: TGCAGCGTCCGTCTGAACTATGGCTACACCTTC; CDR3 protein: CSVRLNYGYTF
V gene: TRBV5-1; D gene: NA; J gene: TRBJ2-7; clone size: NA; CDR3 DNA: TGCGCCAGCAGCTTGTGGGCGGGAAGCTCCTACGAGCAGTACTTC; CDR3 protein: CASSLWAGSSYEQYF
V gene: TRBV7-2; D gene: NA; J gene: TRBJ2-2; clone size: few; CDR3 DNA: TGTGCCAGCAGCTCCTACGGTACCGGGGAGCTGTTTTTT; CDR3 protein: CASSSYGTGELFF